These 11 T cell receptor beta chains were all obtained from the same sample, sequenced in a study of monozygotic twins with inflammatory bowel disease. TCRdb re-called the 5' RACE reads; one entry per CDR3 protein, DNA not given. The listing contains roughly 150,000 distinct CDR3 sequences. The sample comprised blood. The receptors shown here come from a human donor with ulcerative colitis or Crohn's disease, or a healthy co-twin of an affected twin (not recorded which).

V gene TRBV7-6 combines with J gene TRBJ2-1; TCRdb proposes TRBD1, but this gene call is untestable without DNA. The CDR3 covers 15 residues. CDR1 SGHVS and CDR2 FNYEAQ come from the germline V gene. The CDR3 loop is CASSSWDREVDEQFF.

Here the CDR3 reads CASYSGGVETQYF. This chain uses TRBV5-1 with TRBJ2-5; absent DNA, TCRdb's TRBD1 call cannot be checked. CDR3 length: 13 amino acids. The germline V gene has CDR1 SGHRS and CDR2 YFSETQ.

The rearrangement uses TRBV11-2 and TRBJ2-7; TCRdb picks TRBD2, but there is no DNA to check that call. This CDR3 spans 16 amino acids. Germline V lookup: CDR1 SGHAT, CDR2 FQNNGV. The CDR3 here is CASSLVPGLVRYEQYF.

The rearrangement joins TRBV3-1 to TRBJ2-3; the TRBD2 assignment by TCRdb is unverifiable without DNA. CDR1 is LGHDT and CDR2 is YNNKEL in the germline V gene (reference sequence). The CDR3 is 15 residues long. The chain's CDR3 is CASSQALAGTDTQYF.

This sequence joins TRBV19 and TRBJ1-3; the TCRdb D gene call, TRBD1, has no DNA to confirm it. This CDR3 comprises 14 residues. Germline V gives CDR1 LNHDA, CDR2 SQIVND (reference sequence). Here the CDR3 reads CASTSGGTGNTIYF.

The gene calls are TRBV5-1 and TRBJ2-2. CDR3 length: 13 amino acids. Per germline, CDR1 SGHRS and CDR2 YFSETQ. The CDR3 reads CASSLDPTGELFF.

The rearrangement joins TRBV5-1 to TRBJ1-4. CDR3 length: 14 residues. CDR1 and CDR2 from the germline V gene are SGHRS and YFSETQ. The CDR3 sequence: CASSSDATNEKLFF.

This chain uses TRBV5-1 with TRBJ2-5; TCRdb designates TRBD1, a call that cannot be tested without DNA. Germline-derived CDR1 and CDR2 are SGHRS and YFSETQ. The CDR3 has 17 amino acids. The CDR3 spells CASTIYGPSGAQETQYF.

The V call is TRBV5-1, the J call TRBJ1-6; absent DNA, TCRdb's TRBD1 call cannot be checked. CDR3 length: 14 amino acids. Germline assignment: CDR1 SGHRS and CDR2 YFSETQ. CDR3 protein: CASSPGLYNSPLHF.

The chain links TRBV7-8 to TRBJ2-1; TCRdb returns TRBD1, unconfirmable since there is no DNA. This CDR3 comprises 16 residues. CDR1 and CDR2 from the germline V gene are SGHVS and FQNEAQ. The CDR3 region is CASSLVVPQGYNEQFF.

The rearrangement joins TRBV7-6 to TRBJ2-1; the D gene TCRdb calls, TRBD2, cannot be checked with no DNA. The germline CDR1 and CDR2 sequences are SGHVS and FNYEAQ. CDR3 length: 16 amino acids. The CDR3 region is CASSSGTSGRVNEQFF.